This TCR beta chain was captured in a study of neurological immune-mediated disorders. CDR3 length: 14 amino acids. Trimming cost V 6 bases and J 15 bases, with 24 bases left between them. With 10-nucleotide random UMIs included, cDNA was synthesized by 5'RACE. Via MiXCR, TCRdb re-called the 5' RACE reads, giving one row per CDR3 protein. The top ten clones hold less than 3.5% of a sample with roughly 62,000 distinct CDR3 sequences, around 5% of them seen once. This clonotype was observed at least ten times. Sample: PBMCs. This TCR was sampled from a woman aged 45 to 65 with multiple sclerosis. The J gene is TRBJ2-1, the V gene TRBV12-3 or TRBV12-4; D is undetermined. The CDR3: CASSPQVEWPQRFF. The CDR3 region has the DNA TGTGCCAGCAGCCCCCAGGTGGAGTGGCCTCAGCGGTTCTTC.